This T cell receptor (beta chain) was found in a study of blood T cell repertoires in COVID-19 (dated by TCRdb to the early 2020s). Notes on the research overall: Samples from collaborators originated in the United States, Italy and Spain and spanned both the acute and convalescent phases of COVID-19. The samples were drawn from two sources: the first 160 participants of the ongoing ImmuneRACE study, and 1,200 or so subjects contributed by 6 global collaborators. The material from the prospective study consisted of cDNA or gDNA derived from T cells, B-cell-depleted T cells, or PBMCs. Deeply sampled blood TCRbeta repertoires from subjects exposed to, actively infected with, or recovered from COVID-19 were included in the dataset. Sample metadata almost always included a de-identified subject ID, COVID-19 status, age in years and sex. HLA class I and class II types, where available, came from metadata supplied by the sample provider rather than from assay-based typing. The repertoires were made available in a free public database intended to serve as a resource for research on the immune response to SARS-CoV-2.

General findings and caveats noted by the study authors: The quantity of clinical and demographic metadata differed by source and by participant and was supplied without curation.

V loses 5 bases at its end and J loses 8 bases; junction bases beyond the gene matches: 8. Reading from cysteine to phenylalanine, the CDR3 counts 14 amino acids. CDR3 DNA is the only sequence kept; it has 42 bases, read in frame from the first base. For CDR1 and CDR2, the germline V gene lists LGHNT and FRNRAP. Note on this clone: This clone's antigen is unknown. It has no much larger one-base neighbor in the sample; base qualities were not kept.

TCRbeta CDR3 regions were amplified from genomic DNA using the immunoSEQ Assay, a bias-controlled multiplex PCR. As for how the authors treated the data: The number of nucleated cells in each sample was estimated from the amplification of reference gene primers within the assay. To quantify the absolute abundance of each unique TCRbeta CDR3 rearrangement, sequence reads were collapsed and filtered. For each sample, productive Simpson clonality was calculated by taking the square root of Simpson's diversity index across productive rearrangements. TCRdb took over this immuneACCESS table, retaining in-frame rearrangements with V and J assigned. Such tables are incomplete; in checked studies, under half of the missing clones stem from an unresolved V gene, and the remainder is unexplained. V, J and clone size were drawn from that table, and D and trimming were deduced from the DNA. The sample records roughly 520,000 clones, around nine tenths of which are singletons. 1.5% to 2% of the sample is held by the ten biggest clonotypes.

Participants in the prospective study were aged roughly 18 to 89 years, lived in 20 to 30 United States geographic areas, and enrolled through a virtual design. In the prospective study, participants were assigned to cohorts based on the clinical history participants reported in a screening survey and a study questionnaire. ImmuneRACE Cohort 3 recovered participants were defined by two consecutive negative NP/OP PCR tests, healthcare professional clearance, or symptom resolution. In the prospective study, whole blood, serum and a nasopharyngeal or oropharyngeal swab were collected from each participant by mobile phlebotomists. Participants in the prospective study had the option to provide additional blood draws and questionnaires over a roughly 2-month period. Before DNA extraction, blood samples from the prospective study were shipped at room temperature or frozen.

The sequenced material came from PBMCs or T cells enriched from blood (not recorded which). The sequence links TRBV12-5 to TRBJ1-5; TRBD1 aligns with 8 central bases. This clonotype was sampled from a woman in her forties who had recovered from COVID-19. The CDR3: CASGPDRGAKPQHF. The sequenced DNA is TGTGCTAGTGGTCCAGACAGGGGTGCAAAGCCCCAGCATTTT.